Below, 14 T cell receptor beta chains from the same sample are listed, as sequenced in a study of T cell changes during pregnancy in multiple sclerosis. Produced via immunoSEQ multiplex PCR; TCRdb's table is partial and in-frame only. The sample includes around 95,000 clones, 92% of them seen just once. Sequenced material: peripheral blood, taken after pregnancy. Receptors were obtained from a female donor with multiple sclerosis, enrolled in a pregnancy study.

The chain combines TRBV10-2 with TRBJ1-1; D remains unclear. The CDR3 runs 14 residues. Germline-derived CDR1 and CDR2 are WSHSY and SAAADI. V lost 3 bases and J 4 bases, leaving 12 bases between the germline ends. The CDR3 coding sequence is TGCGCCAGCAGTGACCGACCCCTAGGCACTGAAGCTTTCTTT. It specifies CASSDRPLGTEAFF.

As for this clone: Other DNA sequences in this sample translate to the same CDR3. The chain has TRBV5-1 and TRBJ1-1; D gene uncertain. V was clipped by 0 bases and J by 1 base, with 4 bases between them. The length of the CDR3 is 13 residues. CDR1 is SGHRS and CDR2 is YFSETQ in the germline V gene. The CDR3: CASSLAGNTEAFF. CDR3 bases: TGCGCCAGCAGCTTGGCCGGGAACACTGAAGCTTTCTTT.

The rearrangement links TRBV27 to TRBJ2-7; TRBD2 agrees at 8 bases. Germline V gene data show CDR1 as MNHEY and CDR2 as SMNVEV (reference sequence). The CDR3 has 15 residues. V gave up 3 bases and J gave up 0 bases; unmatched junction bases: 4. In DNA, the CDR3 is TGTGCCAGCAGTTTTTATAGCGGGGCCTCCTACGAGCAGTACTTC. It yields the protein CASSFYSGASYEQYF.

This clone was detected many times. The genes are TRBV4-1 and TRBJ1-1; D remains ambiguous. Trimming stripped 4 bases from V and 5 bases from J, with 8 bases between. This CDR3 comprises 12 residues. Germline assignment: CDR1 MGHRA and CDR2 YSYEKL. The CDR3 coding sequence is TGCGCCAGCAGCCGTCCCGGGACTGAAGCTTTCTTT. This translates into CASSRPGTEAFF.

The rearrangement joins TRBV9 to TRBJ1-5; weak D call: TRBD1 (5 bases). The V end lost 4 bases, the J end lost 6 bases, and 14 bases lay between the germline ends. Per germline, CDR1 SGDLS and CDR2 YYNGEE. The CDR3 length is 14 residues. The chain's CDR3 is CASSPTGLGQPQHF. The CDR3 DNA reads as TGTGCCAGCAGCCCAACAGGTTTAGGTCAGCCCCAGCATTTT. Combining the CDR3 with reference TRBV9 and TRBJ1-5 gives the whole variable domain DSGVTQTPKHLITATGQRVTLRCSPRSGDLSVYWYQQSLDQGLQFLIQYYNGEERAKGNILERFSAQQFPDLHSELNLSSLELGDSALYFCASSPTGLGQPQHFGDGTRLSIL.

The chain carries TRBV18 and TRBJ2-1; TRBD2 matches at 15 bases. This CDR3 has 15 amino acids. CDR1 KGHSH and CDR2 LQKENI come from the germline V gene. Unmatched junction bases numbered 4, after V lost 6 bases and J lost 7 bases. The DNA for the CDR3 is TGTGCCAGCTCGTCGGGACTAGCGGGAGGTAATGAGCAGTTCTTC. Translated, it gives CASSSGLAGGNEQFF.

J is TRBJ1-1 and V is TRBV11-3, with D possibly TRBD1 on 5 matching bases. There are 18 residues in the CDR3. Germline assignment: CDR1 SGHNT and CDR2 YENEEA. Trimming stripped 0 bases from V and 1 base from J, with 18 bases between. The CDR3 DNA reads TGTGCCAGCAGCTTAGATCGGGCGCTGACAGAAACGAACACTGAAGCTTTCTTT. Translated: CASSLDRALTETNTEAFF.

The chain carries TRBV7-3 and TRBJ2-2, with D perhaps TRBD1 (6 bases). V lost 5 bases, J lost 10 bases, and 17 bases lay in between. CDR3 length: 14 amino acids. Per germline, CDR1 SGHTA and CDR2 FQGTGA. CDR3 coding DNA: TGTGCCAGCAGCCTGCTGATGGGGGCTGTGGAGCTGTTTTTT. Translating gives CASSLLMGAVELFF. Full variable domain (rest looked up from reference TRBV7-3 and TRBJ2-2): GAGVSQTPSNKVTEKGKYVELRCDPISGHTALYWYRQSLGQGPEFLIYFQGTGAADDSGLPNDRFFAVRPEGSVSTLKIQRTERGDSAVYLCASSLLMGAVELFFGEGSRLTVL.

The gene calls are TRBV18 and TRBJ2-7; 7 bases match TRBD1. V was clipped by 6 bases and J by 3 bases; unmatched bases: 5. CDR3 length: 13 amino acids. CDR1 is KGHSH, CDR2 LQKENI, per germline. The CDR3 nucleotides read TGTGCCAGCTCCCCGGGACAGCACTACGAGCAGTACTTC. Its protein is CASSPGQHYEQYF.

CDR3 amino acids: CASSSAGGDEQYF. The CDR3 region has the DNA TGTGCCAGCAGCTCCGCGGGGGGCGACGAGCAGTACTTC. The chain recombines TRBV5-6 with TRBJ2-7, with 8 bases aligning to TRBD2. Germline V CDR1 and CDR2: SGHDT, YYEEEE. With V trimmed by 3 bases and J by 5 bases, 4 bases remained unmatched. This CDR3 has 13 residues.

The chain links TRBV9 to TRBJ2-1; the D gene is possibly TRBD2 (6 bases). This CDR3 has 16 amino acids. Trimming pared 2 bases from V and 4 bases from J, leaving 16 bases between. Germline CDR1 SGDLS, CDR2 YYNGEE. CDR3 bases: TGTGCCAGCAGCGTCCATGGGGGGAAGGAATACAATGAGCAGTTCTTC. Translated, it gives CASSVHGGKEYNEQFF. Full variable domain (rest looked up from reference TRBV9 and TRBJ2-1): DSGVTQTPKHLITATGQRVTLRCSPRSGDLSVYWYQQSLDQGLQFLIQYYNGEERAKGNILERFSAQQFPDLHSELNLSSLELGDSALYFCASSVHGGKEYNEQFFGPGTRLTVL.

This clone came up once. This sequence joins TRBV28 and TRBJ2-3, with TRBD2 matching over 10 bases. V dropped 7 bases and J dropped 4; count of bases not matched to a gene: 8. Germline V gene data show CDR1 as MDHEN and CDR2 as SYDVKM. The CDR3 sequence is 15 residues long. This chain's CDR3 is CASKISGRVADTQYF. The CDR3 nucleotides are TGTGCCAGCAAAATCAGCGGGAGGGTCGCAGATACGCAGTATTTT.

The chain has TRBV30 and TRBJ1-1; D is possibly TRBD1 (5 bases). Trimming pared 3 bases from V and 4 bases from J, leaving 18 bases between. Germline CDR1 reads GTSNPN; CDR2 reads SVGIG (reference sequence). This CDR3 has 15 residues. This CDR3 is CAWRGTYFSGTEAFF. For the CDR3, the DNA is TGTGCCTGGAGAGGGACTTATTTTAGTGGCACTGAAGCTTTCTTT.

This rearrangement joins TRBV5-4 to TRBJ2-7; 8 nucleotides match TRBD1. CDR3 length: 15 amino acids. Germline values: CDR1 SGHNT, CDR2 YYREEE (reference sequence). The V segment lost 0 bases and the J segment 1 base; nucleotides outside the gene matches: 3. The CDR3 here is CASSLGQGSSYEQYF. DNA of the CDR3: TGTGCCAGCAGCTTGGGACAGGGGTCTTCCTACGAGCAGTACTTC.